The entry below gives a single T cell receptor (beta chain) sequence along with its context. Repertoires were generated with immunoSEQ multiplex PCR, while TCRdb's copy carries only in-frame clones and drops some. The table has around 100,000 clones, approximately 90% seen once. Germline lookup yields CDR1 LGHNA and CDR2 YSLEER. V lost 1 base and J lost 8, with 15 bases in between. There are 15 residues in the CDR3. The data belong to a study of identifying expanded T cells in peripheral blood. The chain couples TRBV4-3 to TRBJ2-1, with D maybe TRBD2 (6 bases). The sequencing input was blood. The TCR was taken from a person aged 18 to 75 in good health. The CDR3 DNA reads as TGCGCCAGCAGCCAAGCCCTCGGACTAATCGATGAGCAGTTCTTC. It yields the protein CASSQALGLIDEQFF.